This TCR beta chain came from a study of blood T cell repertoires in COVID-19. Study background: The samples span acute and convalescent COVID-19 from the United States, Italy and Spain. In each case, the material was cDNA or gDNA derived from T cells, B-cell-depleted T cells, or PBMCs.

The CDR3 is made up of 16 amino acids. J gave up 6 bases and V 6 bases, and 12 bases lay outside the gene matches. Germline V gene data show CDR1 as MDHEN and CDR2 as SYDVKM. Authors' methods: Quantification of nucleated cells was approximated via reference gene primer amplification. Measured with immunoSEQ multiplex PCR; TCRdb has only the in-frame clones, and not every one. D and trimming were read from the DNA, whereas the V and J calls and clone size are those reported in that table. The sample contains around 60,000 clones, 60% to 80% of which appear only once. This sequence joins TRBV28 and TRBJ1-5; 9 positions agree with TRBD1. The TCR sequence derives from a man aged 80 or over with active or convalescent COVID-19. The sample taken for sequencing was peripheral blood. The CDR3 coding sequence is TGTGCCAGCAGCATCCCGGGACAGGGTTTGGGTCAGCCCCAGCATTTT. It encodes CASSIPGQGLGQPQHF.